This T cell receptor beta chain was identified during a study of human T cells and chemical hapten exposure. Study as a whole: In the sensitization step, 2% DPC was placed on around 2 cm by around 2 cm of upper inner arm skin. Patients, a majority of them female, were diagnosed with alopecia areata, totalis or universalis.

Study-level results: Expanded TCRs were compared with controls, and the expanded TCRs formed significantly more large CDR3 similarity clusters.

The germline V gene encodes CDR1 LGHDT and CDR2 YNNKEL (reference sequence). The CDR3 sequence is 15 residues long. V dropped 6 bases and J dropped 4; count of bases not matched to a gene: 7. The time point: patch test 2, 6 weeks after DPC sensitization. Treatment of the sample: therapeutic diphenylcyclopropenone sensitization with weekly scalp DPC. TCRdb analysed the RACE reads with MiXCR anew, one entry per CDR3 protein. Seen here are tens of thousands of distinct CDR3 sequences, 8% to 13% observed once, and the top ten hold less than 6.5%. Comment on this clonotype: Its specificity is unknown.

This chain links TRBV3-1 with TRBJ2-2; 8 nucleotides line up with TRBD1. Material: whole blood, obtained in connection with sensitization to the hapten diphenylcyclopropenone (DPC). The sequence came from a woman between 45 and 60 years old with alopecia areata. Some clones in this sample may be carry-over from other donors' samples. Here the CDR3 reads CASRFDRGGTGELFF. Here the CDR3 DNA reads TGTGCCAGCAGATTCGACAGGGGTGGCACCGGGGAGCTGTTTTTT.